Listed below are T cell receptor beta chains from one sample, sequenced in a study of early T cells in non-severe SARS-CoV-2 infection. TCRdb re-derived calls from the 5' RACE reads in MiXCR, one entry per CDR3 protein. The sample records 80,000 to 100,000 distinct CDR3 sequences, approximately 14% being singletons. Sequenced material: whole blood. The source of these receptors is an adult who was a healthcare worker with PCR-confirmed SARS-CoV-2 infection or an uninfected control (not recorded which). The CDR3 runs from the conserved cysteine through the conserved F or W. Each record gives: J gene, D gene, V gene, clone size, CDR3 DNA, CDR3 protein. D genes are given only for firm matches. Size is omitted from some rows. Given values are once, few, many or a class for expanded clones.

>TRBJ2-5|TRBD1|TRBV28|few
TGTGCCAGCAGCACCCGGGGAAGGGGGCGTCGAGAGACCCAGTACTTC
CASSTRGRGRRETQYF
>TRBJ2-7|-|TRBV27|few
TGTGCCAGCAGTTTGGGACTTCTCGACTACGAGCAGTACTTC
CASSLGLLDYEQYF
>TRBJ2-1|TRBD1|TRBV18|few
TGTGCCAGCTCACCCCGGACAGGGAATTACAATGAGCAGTTCTTC
CASSPRTGNYNEQFF
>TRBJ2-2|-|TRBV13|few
TGTGCCAGTAACAGCGCGAACACCGGGGAGCTGTTTTTT
CASNSANTGELFF
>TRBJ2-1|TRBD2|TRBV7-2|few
TGTGCCAGCAGCTTAGGAGCGGGAGCCTCATACAATGAGCAGTTCTTC
CASSLGAGASYNEQFF
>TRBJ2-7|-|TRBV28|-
TGTGCCAGCCGGGACGCCCGCTCCTACGAGCAGTACTTC
CASRDARSYEQYF
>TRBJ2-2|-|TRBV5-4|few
TGTGCCAGCAGCGAACAACCCACCGGGGAGCTGTTTTTT
CASSEQPTGELFF
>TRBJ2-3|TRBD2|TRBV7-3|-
TGTGCCAGCAGCCTAGAGACTAGCGGGAGCGCAGATACGCAGTATTTT
CASSLETSGSADTQYF
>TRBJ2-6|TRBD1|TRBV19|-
TGTGCCAGTGCGTCCCGGGGCAGGGGGCAAACTGGGGCCAACGTCCTGACTTTC
CASASRGRGQTGANVLTF
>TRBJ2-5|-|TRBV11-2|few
TGTGCCAGCAGCTTAGGGGGCAGCGTGTCCCAAGAGACCCAGTACTTC
CASSLGGSVSQETQYF
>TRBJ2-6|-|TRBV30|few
TGTGCCTGGAGAGAGGACGGTTCAAACTCTGGGGCCAACGTCCTGACTTTC
CAWREDGSNSGANVLTF
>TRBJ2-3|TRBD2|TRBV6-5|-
TGTGCCAGCAGTACACGGGCGGGAGAGAGCACAGATACGCAGTATTTT
CASSTRAGESTDTQYF
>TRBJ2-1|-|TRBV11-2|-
TGTGCCAGCAGCAGACAGGCCAATGAGCAGTTCTTC
CASSRQANEQFF
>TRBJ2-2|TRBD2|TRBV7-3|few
TGTGCCAGCAGCCGCGGACTAGCGGTCACCGGGGAGCTGTTTTTT
CASSRGLAVTGELFF
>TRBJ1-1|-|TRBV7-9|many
TGTGCCAGCAGCCCTCGGGGAGGCACTGAAGCTTTCTTT
CASSPRGGTEAFF
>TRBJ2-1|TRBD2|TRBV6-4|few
TGTGCCAGCAGTGACCTGCCGGGACTAGCGGGATACAATGAGCAGTTCTTC
CASSDLPGLAGYNEQFF
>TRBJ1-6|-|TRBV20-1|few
TGCAGTGCTAGAACCCATAATTCACCCCTCCACTTT
CSARTHNSPLHF
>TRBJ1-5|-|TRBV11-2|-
TGTGCCAGCAGCTCCCGGAGGAACCAGCCCCAGCATTTT
CASSSRRNQPQHF
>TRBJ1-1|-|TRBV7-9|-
TGTGCCAGCAGCTCCGACAGGCTGAACACTGAAGCTTTCTTT
CASSSDRLNTEAFF
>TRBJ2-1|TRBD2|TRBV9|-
TGTGCCAGCAGCGTCGGGACTAGCGGAGCTTACAATGAGCAGTTCTTC
CASSVGTSGAYNEQFF
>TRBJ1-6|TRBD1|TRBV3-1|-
TGTGCCAGCAGCCCACCCGGGACAGGGAGTTCACCCCTCCACTTT
CASSPPGTGSSPLHF
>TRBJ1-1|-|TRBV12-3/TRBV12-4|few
TGTGCCAGCAGTTTCGGGGGCGGGGGAGCTTTCTTT
CASSFGGGGAFF
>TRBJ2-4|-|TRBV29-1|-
TGCAGCGTTGGGGACATTGGCTGGGGTATAGGCAAAAACATTCAGTACTTC
CSVGDIGWGIGKNIQYF
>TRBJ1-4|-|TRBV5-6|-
TGTGCCAGCAGCTTGCACGAAAAACTGTTTTTT
CASSLHEKLFF
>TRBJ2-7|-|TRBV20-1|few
TGCAGTGCCACGGGACTTGTCGACCACGAGCAGTACTTC
CSATGLVDHEQYF
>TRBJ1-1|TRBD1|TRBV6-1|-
TGTGCCAGCAGTGAAGCGCTTCTAACAGGGGGCGCAGAGGCTTTCTTT
CASSEALLTGGAEAFF
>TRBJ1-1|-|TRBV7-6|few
TGTGCCAGCAGCTACTACCAGGGCAATGAAGCTTTCTTT
CASSYYQGNEAFF
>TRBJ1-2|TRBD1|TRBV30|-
TGTGCCTGGAGTCCCCTCCGGACAGGCCGCGGCTACACCTTC
CAWSPLRTGRGYTF
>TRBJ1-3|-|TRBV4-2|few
TGTGCCAGCAGCCAGTCGGCGGGGGCGAGTACTTCTGGAAACACCATATATTTT
CASSQSAGASTSGNTIYF
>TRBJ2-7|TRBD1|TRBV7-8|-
TGTGCCAGCAGCTTTGGCCCAATGGGCAGGGGGTTCGACGAGCAGTACTTC
CASSFGPMGRGFDEQYF
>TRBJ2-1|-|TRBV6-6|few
TGTGCCAGCAGTTACCAAAAACCTAGCAATGAGCAGTTCTTC
CASSYQKPSNEQFF
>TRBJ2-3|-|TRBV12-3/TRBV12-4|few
TGTGCCAGCAGCCTCAAGGTGGCTAGCGCGATTGTCGATACGCAGTATTTT
CASSLKVASAIVDTQYF
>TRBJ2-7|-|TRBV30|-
TGTGCCTTCTTAGTCGGGAGCTCCTACGAGCAGTACTTC
CAFLVGSSYEQYF
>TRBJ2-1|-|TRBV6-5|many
TGTGCCAGCGCTTCGAGCTCCTACAATGAGCAGTTCTTC
CASASSSYNEQFF
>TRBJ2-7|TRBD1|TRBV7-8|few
TGTGCCAGCAGCTTAAGACAGGGCACCTACGAGCAGTACTTC
CASSLRQGTYEQYF
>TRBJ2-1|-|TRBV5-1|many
TGCGCCAGCAGCTTGGCGAGGCGGGTTTCCTACAATGAGCAGTTCTTC
CASSLARRVSYNEQFF
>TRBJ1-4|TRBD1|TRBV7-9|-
TGTGCCAGCGGGGGGCAGGGGGCCGAAGAAAAACTGTTTTTT
CASGGQGAEEKLFF
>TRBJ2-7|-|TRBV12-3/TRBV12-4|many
TGTGCCAGCAGCACCGTGGGTGCCTCCTACGAGCAGTACTTC
CASSTVGASYEQYF
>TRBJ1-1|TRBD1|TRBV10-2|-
TGCGCCAGCGGGGGACAGAAAGCTTTCTTT
CASGGQKAFF
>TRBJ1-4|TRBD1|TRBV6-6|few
TGTGCCAGCAGCCCTAAGACAGGGGTTAATGAAAAACTGTTTTTT
CASSPKTGVNEKLFF
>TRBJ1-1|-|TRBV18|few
TGTGCCAGCTCAGCCCGACAGACCCTGAACACTGAAGCTTTCTTT
CASSARQTLNTEAFF
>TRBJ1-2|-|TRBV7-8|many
TGTGCCAGCAGCCCTAAGACAGATTATGGCTACACCTTC
CASSPKTDYGYTF
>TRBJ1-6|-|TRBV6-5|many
TGTGCCAGCAGTTACTCGCCACAGACCTATAATTCACCCCTCCACTTT
CASSYSPQTYNSPLHF
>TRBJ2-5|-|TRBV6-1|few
TGTGCCAGCAACCCTGCCCCGGTCCAAGAGACCCAGTACTTC
CASNPAPVQETQYF
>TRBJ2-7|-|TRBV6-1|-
TGTGCCAGCAGTGAAGCCGGCGCAGGGGCGCGGTACGAGCAGTACTTC
CASSEAGAGARYEQYF
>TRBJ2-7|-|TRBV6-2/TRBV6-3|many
TGTGCCATCCGACCCAACTGGCAGGGAGGCGAGCAGTACTTC
CAIRPNWQGGEQYF
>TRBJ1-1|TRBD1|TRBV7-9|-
TGTGCCAGCAGCCCGACAGGGGCATACGCGCGGATGAACACTGAAGCTTTCTTT
CASSPTGAYARMNTEAFF
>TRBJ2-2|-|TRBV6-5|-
TGTGCCAGCAGTTTCAGCGGAACTAGCACCGGGGAGCTGTTTTTT
CASSFSGTSTGELFF
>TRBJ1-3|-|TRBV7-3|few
TGTGCCAGCAGCTTAAATCGGCTCTCTGGAAACACCATATATTTT
CASSLNRLSGNTIYF
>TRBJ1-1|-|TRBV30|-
TGTGCCTGGCAGTTCGACAGGCTAACTGAAGCTTTCTTT
CAWQFDRLTEAFF
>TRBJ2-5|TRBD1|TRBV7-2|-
TGTGCCAGCAGCACACAAACCCGGGACAGGTGGACCCAGTACTTC
CASSTQTRDRWTQYF
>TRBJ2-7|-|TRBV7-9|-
TGTGCCAGCAGCTTAGACCCATCCTACGAGCAGTACTTC
CASSLDPSYEQYF
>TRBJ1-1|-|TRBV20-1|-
TGCAGTGCTAGAACGTCAGGCAGGGTGGACACTGAAGCTTTCTTT
CSARTSGRVDTEAFF
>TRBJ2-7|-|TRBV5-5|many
TGTGCCAGCAGCCCGAGGGACAAGTACTTCTACGAGCAGTACTTC
CASSPRDKYFYEQYF
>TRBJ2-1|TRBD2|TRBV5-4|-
TGTGCCAGCAGCTTGGGGGCTAGCGGGCCACAATACGAGCAGTTCTTC
CASSLGASGPQYEQFF
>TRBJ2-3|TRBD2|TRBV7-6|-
TGTGCCAGCAGCTTAGAAACCCAGCGGGAGATCCCAGATACGCAGTATTTT
CASSLETQREIPDTQYF
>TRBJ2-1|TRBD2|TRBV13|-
TGTGCCAGCAGCTCGGGACTAGCCTCCTACAATGAGCAGTTCTTC
CASSSGLASYNEQFF
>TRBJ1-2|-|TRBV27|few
TGTGCCAGTAGTCCTCAGGACAGAACCTATGGCTACACCTTC
CASSPQDRTYGYTF